This TCR beta chain is from a study of shared clonotypes between healthy human individuals. The CDR3 runs 14 residues. V lost 6 bases, J lost 1 base, and 12 bases lay in between. Germline V CDR1 and CDR2: MNHNY, SVGAGI (reference sequence). The repertoire was sequenced with immunoSEQ multiplex PCR; TCRdb's copy has only in-frame clones and lacks some. The sample yields over 2 million clones, 95% seen once. The clonotype comes from a man aged 18 to 30 in good health. Sequences were obtained from naive CD4+ T cells sorted from blood. Subset meaning: CD45RA+ positively selected. The V gene is TRBV6-6, the J gene TRBJ2-5; the D is unclear. The CDR3 DNA reads as TGTGCCAGCAGGGGGTCCCGGATCCAAGAGACCCAGTACTTC. This encodes CASRGSRIQETQYF.